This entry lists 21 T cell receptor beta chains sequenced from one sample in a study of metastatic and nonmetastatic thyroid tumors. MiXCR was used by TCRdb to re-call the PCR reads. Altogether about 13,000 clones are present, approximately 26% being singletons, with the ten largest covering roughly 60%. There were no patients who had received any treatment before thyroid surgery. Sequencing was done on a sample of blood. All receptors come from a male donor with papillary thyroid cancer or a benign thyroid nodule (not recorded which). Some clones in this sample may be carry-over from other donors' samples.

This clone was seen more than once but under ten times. CDR3: CASRSVPQSSYNEQFF. The CDR3 DNA sequence: TGTGCCAGCAGGTCCGTACCCCAGAGCTCCTACAATGAGCAGTTCTTC. The rearrangement links TRBV27 to TRBJ2-1; no reliable D call. CDR1 is MNHEY, CDR2 SMNVEV, per germline (reference sequence). V was pared by 6 bases and J by 0 bases, with 15 bases between. The CDR3 is 16 amino acids.

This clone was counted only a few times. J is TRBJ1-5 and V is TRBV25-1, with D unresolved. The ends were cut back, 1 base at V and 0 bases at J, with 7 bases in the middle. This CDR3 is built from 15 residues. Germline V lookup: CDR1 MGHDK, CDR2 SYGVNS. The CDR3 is CASSEWEDSNQPQHF. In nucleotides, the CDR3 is TGTGCCAGCAGTGAATGGGAGGATAGCAATCAGCCCCAGCATTTT.

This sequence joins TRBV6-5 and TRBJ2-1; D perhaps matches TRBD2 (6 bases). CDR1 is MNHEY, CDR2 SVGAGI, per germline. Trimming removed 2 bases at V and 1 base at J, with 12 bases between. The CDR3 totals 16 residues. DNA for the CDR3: TGTGCCAGCAGTTACCGGCTAGCGTTGTCCTACAATGAGCAGTTCTTC. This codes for CASSYRLALSYNEQFF.

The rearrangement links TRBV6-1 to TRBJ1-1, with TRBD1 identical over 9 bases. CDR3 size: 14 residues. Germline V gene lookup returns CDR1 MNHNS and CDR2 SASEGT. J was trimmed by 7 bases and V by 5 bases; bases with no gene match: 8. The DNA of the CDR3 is TGTGCCAGCAGTCAGACAGGGGGGACGGGTGAAGCTTTCTTT. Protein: CASSQTGGTGEAFF.

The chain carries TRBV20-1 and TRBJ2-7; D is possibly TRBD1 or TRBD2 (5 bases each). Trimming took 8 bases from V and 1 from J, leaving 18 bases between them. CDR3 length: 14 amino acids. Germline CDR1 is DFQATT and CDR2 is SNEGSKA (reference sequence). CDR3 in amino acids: CSQFRRGASYEQYF. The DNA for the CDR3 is TGCAGTCAGTTTCGTAGAGGGGCGTCCTACGAGCAGTACTTC.

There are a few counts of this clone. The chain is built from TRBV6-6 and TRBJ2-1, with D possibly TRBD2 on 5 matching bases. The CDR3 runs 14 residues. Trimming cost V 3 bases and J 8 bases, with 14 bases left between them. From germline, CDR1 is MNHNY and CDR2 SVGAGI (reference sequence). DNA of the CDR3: TGTGCCAGCAGTTATAGTATTTGGGGAGATGAGCAGTTCTTC. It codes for CASSYSIWGDEQFF.

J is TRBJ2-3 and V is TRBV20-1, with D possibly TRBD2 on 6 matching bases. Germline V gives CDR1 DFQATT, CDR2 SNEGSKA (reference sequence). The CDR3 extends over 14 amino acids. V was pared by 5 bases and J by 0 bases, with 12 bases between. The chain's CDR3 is CSAAYGGSTDTQYF. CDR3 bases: TGCAGTGCTGCCTACGGGGGAAGCACAGATACGCAGTATTTT.

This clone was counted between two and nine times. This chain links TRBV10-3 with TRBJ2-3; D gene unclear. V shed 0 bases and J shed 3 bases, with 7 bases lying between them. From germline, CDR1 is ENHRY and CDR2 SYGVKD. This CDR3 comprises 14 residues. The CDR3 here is CAISESPRTDTQYF. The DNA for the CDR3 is TGTGCCATCAGTGAGTCCCCTAGAACAGATACGCAGTATTTT.

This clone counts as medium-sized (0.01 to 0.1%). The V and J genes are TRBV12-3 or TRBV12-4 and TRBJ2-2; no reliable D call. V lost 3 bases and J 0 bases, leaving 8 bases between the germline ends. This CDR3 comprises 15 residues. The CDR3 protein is CASSFGQANTGELFF. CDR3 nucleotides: TGTGCCAGCAGTTTTGGGCAGGCGAACACCGGGGAGCTGTTTTTT.

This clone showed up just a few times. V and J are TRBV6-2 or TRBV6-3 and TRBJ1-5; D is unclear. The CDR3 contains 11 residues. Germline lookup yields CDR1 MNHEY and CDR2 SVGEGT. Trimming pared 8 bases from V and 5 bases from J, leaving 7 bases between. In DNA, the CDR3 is TGTGCCAGCGGGTGGGATCAGCCCCAGCATTTT. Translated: CASGWDQPQHF.

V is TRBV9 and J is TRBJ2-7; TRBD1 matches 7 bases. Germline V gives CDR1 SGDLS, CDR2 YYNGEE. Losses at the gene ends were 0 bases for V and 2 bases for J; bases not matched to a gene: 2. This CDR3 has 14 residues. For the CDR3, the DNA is TGTGCCAGCAGCGTAGGACAGGGAGCCTACGAGCAGTACTTC. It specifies CASSVGQGAYEQYF.

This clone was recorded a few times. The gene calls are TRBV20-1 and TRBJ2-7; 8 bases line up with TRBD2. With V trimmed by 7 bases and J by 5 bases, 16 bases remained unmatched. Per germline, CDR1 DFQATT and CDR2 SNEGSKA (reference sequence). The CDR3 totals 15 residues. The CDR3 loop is CSVLPSGAGAHEQYF. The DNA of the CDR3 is TGCAGTGTCCTACCTTCTGGAGCGGGAGCGCACGAGCAGTACTTC.

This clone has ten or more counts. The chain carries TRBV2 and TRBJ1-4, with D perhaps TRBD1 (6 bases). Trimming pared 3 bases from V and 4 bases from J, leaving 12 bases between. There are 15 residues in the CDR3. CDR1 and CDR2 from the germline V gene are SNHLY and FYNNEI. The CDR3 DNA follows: TGTGCCAGCAGTGACCGGACAGCTAATAATGAAAAACTGTTTTTT. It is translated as CASSDRTANNEKLFF.

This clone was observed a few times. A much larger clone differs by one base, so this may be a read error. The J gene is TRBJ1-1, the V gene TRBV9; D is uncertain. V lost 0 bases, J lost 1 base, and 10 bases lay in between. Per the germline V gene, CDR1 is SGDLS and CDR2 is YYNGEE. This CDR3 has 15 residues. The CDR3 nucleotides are TGTGCCAGCAGCGTAGGTAGAGGGTCGAACACTGAAGCTTTCTTT. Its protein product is CASSVGRGSNTEAFF.

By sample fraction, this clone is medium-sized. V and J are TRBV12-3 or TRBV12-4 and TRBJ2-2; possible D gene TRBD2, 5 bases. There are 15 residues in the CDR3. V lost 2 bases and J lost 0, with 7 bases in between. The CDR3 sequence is CASSLNSANTGELFF. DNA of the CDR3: TGTGCCAGCAGTTTAAATAGCGCGAACACCGGGGAGCTGTTTTTT.

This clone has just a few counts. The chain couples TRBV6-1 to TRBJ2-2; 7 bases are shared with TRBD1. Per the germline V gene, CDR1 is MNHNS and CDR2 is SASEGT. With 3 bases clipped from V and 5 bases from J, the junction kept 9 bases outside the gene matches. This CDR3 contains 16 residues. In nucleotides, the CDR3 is TGTGCCAGCAGTGACCAGGGGGTAGCAGAAACCGGGGAGCTGTTTTTT. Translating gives CASSDQGVAETGELFF.

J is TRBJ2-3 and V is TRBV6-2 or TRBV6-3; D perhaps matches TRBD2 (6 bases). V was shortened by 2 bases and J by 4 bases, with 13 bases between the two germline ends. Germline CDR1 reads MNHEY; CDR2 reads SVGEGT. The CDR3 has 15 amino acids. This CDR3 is CASSYKAEGSDTQYF. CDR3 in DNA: TGTGCCAGCAGTTACAAAGCGGAGGGGTCAGATACGCAGTATTTT.

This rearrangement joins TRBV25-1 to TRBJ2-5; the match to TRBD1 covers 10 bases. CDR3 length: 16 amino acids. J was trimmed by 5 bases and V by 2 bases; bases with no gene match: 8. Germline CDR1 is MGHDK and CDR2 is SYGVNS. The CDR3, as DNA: TGTGCCAGCAGTGAACGACAGGGGGCGGGCGGGGAGACCCAGTACTTC. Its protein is CASSERQGAGGETQYF.

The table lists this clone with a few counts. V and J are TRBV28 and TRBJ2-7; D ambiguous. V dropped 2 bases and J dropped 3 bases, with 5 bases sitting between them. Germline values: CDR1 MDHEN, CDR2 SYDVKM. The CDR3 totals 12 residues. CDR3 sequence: CASSLPFYEQYF. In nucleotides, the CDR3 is TGTGCCAGCAGTTTACCTTTCTACGAGCAGTACTTC.

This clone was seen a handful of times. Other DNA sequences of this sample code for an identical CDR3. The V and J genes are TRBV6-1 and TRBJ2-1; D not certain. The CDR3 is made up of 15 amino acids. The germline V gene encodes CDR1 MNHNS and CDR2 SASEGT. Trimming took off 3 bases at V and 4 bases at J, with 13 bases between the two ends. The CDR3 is CASSDGAGEYNEQFF. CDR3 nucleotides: TGTGCCAGCAGTGACGGAGCTGGAGAGTACAATGAGCAGTTCTTC.

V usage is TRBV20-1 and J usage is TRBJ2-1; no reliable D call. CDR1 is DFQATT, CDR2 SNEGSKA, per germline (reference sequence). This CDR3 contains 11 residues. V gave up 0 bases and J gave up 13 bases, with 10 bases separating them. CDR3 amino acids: CSARDLLPQFF. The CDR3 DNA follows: TGCAGTGCTAGAGATCTCCTCCCTCAGTTCTTC.